This TCR beta chain was sequenced in a study of CD8 T cells in Susac syndrome. General observations from the study: CD4+ T cell repertoires in Susac syndrome lacked clonal expansion.

Notes on this clonotype: Its antigen remains unidentified.

CDR3 length equals 13 residues. Germline CDR1 SQVTM, CDR2 ANQGSEA. V was pared by 4 bases and J by 5 bases, with 14 bases between. The RNA input was about 0.5 to 1 ug, and it was reverse transcribed with random hexamers. TCRdb re-called the immunoSEQ multiplex PCR reads through MiXCR, storing one row per CDR3 protein. This sample carries some 250,000 distinct CDR3 sequences, 90% to 96% of them seen once, and the ten largest clones take approximately 0.1%. Sample: CD4+ T cells from PBMCs. The TCR comes from a human donor with Susac syndrome. The chain is built from TRBV29-1 and TRBJ2-5, with D uncertain. The CDR3 region is CSVVTDVRETQYF. Here the CDR3 DNA reads TGCAGCGTTGTAACCGACGTCAGGGAGACCCAGTACTTC.